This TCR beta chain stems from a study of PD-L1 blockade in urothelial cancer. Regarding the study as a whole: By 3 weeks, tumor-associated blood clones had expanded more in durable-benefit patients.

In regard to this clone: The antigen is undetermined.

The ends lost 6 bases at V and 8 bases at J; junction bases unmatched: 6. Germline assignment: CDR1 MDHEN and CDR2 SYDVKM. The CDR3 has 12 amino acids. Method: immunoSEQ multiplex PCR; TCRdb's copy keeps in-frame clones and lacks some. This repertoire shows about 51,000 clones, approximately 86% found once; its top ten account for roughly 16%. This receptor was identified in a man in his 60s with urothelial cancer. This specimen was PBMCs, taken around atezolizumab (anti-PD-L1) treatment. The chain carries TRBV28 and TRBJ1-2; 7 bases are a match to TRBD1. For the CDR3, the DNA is TGTGCCAGCAGGGTTACAGGGGAAGGCTACACCTTC. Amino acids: CASRVTGEGYTF.